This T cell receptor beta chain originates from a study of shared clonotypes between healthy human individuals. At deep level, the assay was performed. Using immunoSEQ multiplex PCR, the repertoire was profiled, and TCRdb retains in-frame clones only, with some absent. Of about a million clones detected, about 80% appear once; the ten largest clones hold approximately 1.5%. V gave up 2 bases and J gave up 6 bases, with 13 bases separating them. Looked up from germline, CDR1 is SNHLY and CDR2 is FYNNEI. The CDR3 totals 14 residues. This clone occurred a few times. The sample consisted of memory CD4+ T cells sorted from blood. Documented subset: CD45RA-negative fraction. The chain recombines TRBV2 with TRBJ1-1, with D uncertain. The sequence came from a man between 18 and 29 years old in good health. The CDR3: CASSEPGSSPEAFF. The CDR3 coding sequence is TGTGCCAGCAGTGAACCCGGTTCAAGCCCTGAAGCTTTCTTT.